Listed below are T cell receptor beta chains from one sample, sequenced in a study of blood T cells in healthy people across ages. TCRdb analysed the 5' RACE reads with MiXCR anew, one entry per CDR3 protein. The sample holds approximately 1,100,000 distinct CDR3 sequences, less than 50% seen once. The material sequenced was blood. These receptors were obtained from a woman aged 60-75 years in good health. Both conserved end residues are part of each CDR3. A D gene is named only where the DNA matches it firmly. Clone size, where shown, is once, few, many, or a class for clones that have expanded.

j_gene	abundance	d_gene	v_gene	CDR3nt	CDR3aa
TRBJ2-5	NA	TRBD2	TRBV9	TGTGCCAGCAGCGTGACTAGCGGGAGCCCCCAAGAGACCCAGTACTTC	CASSVTSGSPQETQYF
TRBJ2-7	NA	TRBD2	TRBV6-6	TGTGCCAGCAGGGGGGATAGCGGGAGGGCCTTGGGCGAGCAGTACTTC	CASRGDSGRALGEQYF
TRBJ2-1	few	TRBD1	TRBV5-1	TGCGCCAGCAGCTTAAATACGGGACAGGGGTTCGATGAGCAGTTCTTC	CASSLNTGQGFDEQFF
TRBJ2-1	NA	NA	TRBV24-1	TGTGCCACCAGGGACATCTCCCCTCGCAATGAGCAGTTCTTC	CATRDISPRNEQFF
TRBJ2-7	many	NA	TRBV5-1	TGCGCCAGCAGCACCTCACAGGGCTCCTACGAGCAGTACTTC	CASSTSQGSYEQYF
TRBJ2-7	NA	NA	TRBV6-2/TRBV6-3	TGTGCCAGCAGTTACCTCGGGCAAGTAGGGCAGTACTTC	CASSYLGQVGQYF
TRBJ2-5	NA	TRBD2	TRBV25-1	TGTGCCAGCAGTGAATACAGCGGGAGGTTGGAGACCCAGTACTTC	CASSEYSGRLETQYF
TRBJ2-1	NA	NA	TRBV7-6	TGTGCCAGCAGCCTAACCGGGACCCGCTCCTACAATGAGCAGTTCTTC	CASSLTGTRSYNEQFF
TRBJ1-1	NA	NA	TRBV9	TGTGCCAGCAGCGCTTCCGGCAGCACTGAAGCTTTCTTT	CASSASGSTEAFF
TRBJ1-1	NA	TRBD1	TRBV7-9	TGTGCCAGCAGCTTGACAGGGAGTACAGAAAACACTGAAGCTTTCTTT	CASSLTGSTENTEAFF
TRBJ2-5	NA	TRBD1	TRBV28	TGTGCCAGCAGTTCCACCCGACAGGGTCAGTACTTC	CASSSTRQGQYF
TRBJ2-1	NA	NA	TRBV7-3	TGTGCCAGCAGCCCCCACCTGGAAGTAGGGGGGGGAGGTGAGCAGTTCTTC	CASSPHLEVGGGGEQFF
TRBJ2-5	NA	NA	TRBV2	TGTGCCAGCAGCCCCGAGAGTTCGGCCCAGTACTTC	CASSPESSAQYF
TRBJ1-1	few	NA	TRBV14	TGTGCCAGCAGCCAACCTAGAGCGGGGATTCGGACTGAAGCTTTCTTT	CASSQPRAGIRTEAFF
TRBJ2-4	few	NA	TRBV28	TGTGCCAGCAGCCTAAACAGGCCCCTTCAGTACTTC	CASSLNRPLQYF
TRBJ2-5	NA	NA	TRBV2	TGTGCCAGCAGACCCATGTACCAAGAGACCCAGTACTTC	CASRPMYQETQYF
TRBJ2-3	once	NA	TRBV5-6	TGTGCCAGCAGCTTGCTGTCCGGAAATACGCAGTATTTT	CASSLLSGNTQYF
TRBJ2-3	NA	TRBD2	TRBV20-1	TGCAGCTTACGGCAGCGGGGGAGCACAGATACGCAGTATTTT	CSLRQRGSTDTQYF
TRBJ1-5	few	NA	TRBV20-1	TGCAGTGCTAGAGCAATTGGGAACAATCAGCCCCAGCATTTT	CSARAIGNNQPQHF
TRBJ2-7	NA	NA	TRBV6-5	TGTGCCAGCAGTTACTCGAGGATTTTGACGGGAAGCTCCTACGAGCAGTACTTC	CASSYSRILTGSSYEQYF